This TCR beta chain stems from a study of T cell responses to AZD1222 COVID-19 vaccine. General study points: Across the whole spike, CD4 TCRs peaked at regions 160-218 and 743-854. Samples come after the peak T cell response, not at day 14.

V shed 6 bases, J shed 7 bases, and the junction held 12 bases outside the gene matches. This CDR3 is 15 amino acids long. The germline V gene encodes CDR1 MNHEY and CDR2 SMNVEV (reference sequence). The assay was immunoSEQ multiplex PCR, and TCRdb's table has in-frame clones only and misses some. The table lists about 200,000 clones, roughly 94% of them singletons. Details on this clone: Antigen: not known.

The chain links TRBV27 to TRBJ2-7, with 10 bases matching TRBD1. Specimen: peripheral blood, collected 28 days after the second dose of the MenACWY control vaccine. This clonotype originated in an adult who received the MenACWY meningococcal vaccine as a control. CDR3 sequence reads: CASSRTTGGLREQYF. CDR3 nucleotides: TGTGCCAGCAGCCGCACGACAGGGGGCCTTAGGGAGCAGTACTTC.